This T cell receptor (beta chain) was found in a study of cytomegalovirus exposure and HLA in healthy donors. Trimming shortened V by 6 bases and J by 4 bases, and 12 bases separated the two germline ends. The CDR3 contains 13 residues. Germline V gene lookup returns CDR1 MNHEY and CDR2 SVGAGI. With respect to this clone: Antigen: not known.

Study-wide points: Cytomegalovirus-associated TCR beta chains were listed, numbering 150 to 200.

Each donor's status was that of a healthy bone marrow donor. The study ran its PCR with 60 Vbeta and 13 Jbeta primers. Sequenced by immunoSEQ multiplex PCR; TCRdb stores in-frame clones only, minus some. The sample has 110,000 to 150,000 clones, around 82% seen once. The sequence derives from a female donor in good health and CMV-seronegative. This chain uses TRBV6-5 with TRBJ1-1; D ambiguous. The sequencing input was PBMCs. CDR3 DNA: TGTGCCAGCAGCCAAGGGAGGGTCACTGAAGCTTTCTTT. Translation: CASSQGRVTEAFF.